This T cell receptor (beta chain) was observed in a study of T cells in Graves' hyperthyroidism and ophthalmopathy. Amplification yielded TCR beta CDR3 regions, with RNA transcripts as the source. A first-round RT-PCR of the TCR CDR3 used the HTBI primer set. TCRdb recomputed calls from the multiplex PCR reads with MiXCR, one row per CDR3 protein. The table has about 380,000 distinct CDR3 sequences, about 18% seen once. This clonotype was detected only a few times. The V gene lost 6 bases and the J gene lost 5 bases, with 19 bases spanning the gap. The CDR3 runs to 14 residues. Germline values: CDR1 DFQATT, CDR2 SNEGSKA (reference sequence).

The source of this sequence is a man younger than 35 with Graves' ophthalmopathy. The sample taken for sequencing was blood. The chain uses TRBV20-1 and TRBJ1-1; D might be TRBD1 (5 bases). Here the CDR3 DNA reads TGCAGTGCCCAGCCTTATAGGGGTGGGACTGAAGCTTTCTTT. Its translation: CSAQPYRGGTEAFF.